The sequence of this TCR beta chain was determined in a study of control samples from healthy donors and cancer patients (dated by TCRdb to between 2020 and 2021). This clone occurred once. Its antigen is unknown. No base quality values were provided; no much bigger clone lies one nucleotide off. Trimming removed 2 bases from V and 2 bases from J, leaving 6 bases between the germline ends. The CDR3 covers 13 residues, taking in both the cysteine and the phenylalanine. Of all the DNA, just the CDR3 is kept, 39 bases in frame from base 1. For CDR1 and CDR2, the germline V gene lists MNHEY and SVGEGT. The library was produced with the immunoSEQ multiplex PCR assay. TCRdb's version of the immuneACCESS table is confined to in-frame rearrangements and falls short of the full clone set. An unresolved V gene accounts for under half of the shortfall where checked; the remainder is of unknown origin. Here the sample has around 89,000 clones; roughly four fifths occur a single time. Together, the top ten hold approximately 9.8% of the sample.

The sample comprised blood. Recombination joined TRBV6-2 or TRBV6-3 with TRBJ1-1; the D gene is unclear. The source of this sequence is a woman in her sixties or seventies in good health. The CDR3 region has the sequence CASSYQDNTEAFF. The sequence in DNA is TGTGCCAGCAGTTACCAAGATAACACTGAAGCTTTCTTT.